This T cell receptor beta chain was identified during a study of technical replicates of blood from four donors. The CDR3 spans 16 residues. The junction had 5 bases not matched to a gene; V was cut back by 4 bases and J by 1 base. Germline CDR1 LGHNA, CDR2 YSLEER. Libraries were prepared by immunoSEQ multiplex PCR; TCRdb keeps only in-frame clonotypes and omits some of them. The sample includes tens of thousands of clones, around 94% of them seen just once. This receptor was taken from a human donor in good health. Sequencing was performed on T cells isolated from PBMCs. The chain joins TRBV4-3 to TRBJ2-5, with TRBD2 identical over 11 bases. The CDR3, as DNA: TGCGCCAGCAGCCGGGACCTAGCGGGAGGCCAAGAGACCCAGTACTTC. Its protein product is CASSRDLAGGQETQYF.